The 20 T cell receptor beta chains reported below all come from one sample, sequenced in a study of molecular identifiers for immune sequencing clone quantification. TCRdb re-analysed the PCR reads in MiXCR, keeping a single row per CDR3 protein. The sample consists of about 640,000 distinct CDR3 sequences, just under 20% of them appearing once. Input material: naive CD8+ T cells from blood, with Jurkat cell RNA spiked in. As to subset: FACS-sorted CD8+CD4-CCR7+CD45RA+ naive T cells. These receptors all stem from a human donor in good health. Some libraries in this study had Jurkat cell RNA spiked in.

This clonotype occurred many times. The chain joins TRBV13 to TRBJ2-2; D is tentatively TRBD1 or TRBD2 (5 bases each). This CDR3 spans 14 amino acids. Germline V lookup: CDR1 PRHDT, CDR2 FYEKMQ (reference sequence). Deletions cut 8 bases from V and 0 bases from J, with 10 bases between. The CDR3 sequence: CASAGTPNTGELFF. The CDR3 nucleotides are TGTGCCAGCGCCGGGACGCCGAACACCGGGGAGCTGTTTTTT.

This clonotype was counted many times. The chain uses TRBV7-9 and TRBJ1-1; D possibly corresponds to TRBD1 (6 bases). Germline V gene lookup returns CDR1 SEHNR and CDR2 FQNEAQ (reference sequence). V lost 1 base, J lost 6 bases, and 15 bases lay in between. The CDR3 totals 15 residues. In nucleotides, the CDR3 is TGTGCCAGCAGCTTAGTAAGGGGGAGAGTGGCTGAAGCTTTCTTT. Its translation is CASSLVRGRVAEAFF.

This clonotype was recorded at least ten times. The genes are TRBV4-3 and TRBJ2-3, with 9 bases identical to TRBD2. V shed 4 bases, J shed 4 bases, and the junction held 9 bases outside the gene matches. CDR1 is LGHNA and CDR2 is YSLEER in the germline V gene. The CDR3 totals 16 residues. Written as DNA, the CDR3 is TGCGCCAGCAGCCGCGGGAGGGGCAGGGGCTCAGATACGCAGTATTTT. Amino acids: CASSRGRGRGSDTQYF.

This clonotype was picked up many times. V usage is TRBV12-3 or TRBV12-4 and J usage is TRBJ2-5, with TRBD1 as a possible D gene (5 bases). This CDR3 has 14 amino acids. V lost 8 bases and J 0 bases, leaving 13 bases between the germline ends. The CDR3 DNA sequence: TGTGCCAGCGGCCAGACAGATTACCAAGAGACCCAGTACTTC. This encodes CASGQTDYQETQYF.

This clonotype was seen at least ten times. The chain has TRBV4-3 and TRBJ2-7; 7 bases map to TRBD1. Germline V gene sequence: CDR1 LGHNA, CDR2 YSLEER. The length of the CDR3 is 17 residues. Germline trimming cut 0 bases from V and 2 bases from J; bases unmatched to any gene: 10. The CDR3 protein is CASSQDRTGTAAYEQYF. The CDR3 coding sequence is TGCGCCAGCAGCCAAGACCGCACCGGGACAGCTGCCTACGAGCAGTACTTC.

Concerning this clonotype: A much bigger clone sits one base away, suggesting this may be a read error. The CDR3 region is CAGSPTGDYEQYF. The DNA of the CDR3 is TGTGCCGGCAGCCCGACAGGAGACTACGAGCAGTACTTC. The V call is TRBV3-1, the J call TRBJ2-7; D is perhaps TRBD1 (6 bases). Germline V gives CDR1 LGHDT, CDR2 YNNKEL (reference sequence). The CDR3 consists of 13 residues.

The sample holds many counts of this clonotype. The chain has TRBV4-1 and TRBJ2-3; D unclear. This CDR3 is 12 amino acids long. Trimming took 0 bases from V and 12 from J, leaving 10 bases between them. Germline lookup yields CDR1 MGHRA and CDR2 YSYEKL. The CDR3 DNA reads TGCGCCAGCAGCCAAGAGGGAAGGACCCAGTATTTT. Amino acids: CASSQEGRTQYF.

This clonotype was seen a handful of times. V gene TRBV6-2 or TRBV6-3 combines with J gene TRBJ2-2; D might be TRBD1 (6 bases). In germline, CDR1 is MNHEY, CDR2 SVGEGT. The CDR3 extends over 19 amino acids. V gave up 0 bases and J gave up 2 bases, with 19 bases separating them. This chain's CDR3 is CASSYSINDVRGNTGELFF. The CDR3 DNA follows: TGTGCCAGCAGTTACTCGATAAATGACGTCAGGGGCAACACCGGGGAGCTGTTTTTT.

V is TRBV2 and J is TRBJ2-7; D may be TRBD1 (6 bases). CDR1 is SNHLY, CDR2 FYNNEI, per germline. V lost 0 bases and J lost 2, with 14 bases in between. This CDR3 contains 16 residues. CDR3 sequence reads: CASSEAGAGSTYEQYF. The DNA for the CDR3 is TGTGCCAGCAGTGAAGCGGGGGCGGGTTCCACCTACGAGCAGTACTTC.

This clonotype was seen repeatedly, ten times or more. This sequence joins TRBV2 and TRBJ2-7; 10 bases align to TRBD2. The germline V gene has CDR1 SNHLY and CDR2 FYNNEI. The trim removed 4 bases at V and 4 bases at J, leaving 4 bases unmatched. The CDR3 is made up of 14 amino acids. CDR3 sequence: CASSVSGGKYEQYF. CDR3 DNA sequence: TGTGCCAGCAGTGTTAGCGGGGGGAAGTACGAGCAGTACTTC.

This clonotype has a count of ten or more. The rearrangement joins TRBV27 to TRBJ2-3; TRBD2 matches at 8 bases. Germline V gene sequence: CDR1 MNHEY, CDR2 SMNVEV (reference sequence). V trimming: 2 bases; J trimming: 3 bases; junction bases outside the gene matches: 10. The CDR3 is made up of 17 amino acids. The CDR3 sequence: CASSLPGSGEPTDTQYF. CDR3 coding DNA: TGTGCCAGCAGTTTACCGGGTAGCGGGGAGCCAACAGATACGCAGTATTTT.

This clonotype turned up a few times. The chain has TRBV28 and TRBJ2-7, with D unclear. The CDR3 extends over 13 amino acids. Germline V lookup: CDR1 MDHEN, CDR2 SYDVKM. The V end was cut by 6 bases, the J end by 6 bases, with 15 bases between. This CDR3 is CASSTTESGEQYF. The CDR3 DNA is TGTGCCAGCAGCACCACCGAAAGTGGCGAGCAGTACTTC.

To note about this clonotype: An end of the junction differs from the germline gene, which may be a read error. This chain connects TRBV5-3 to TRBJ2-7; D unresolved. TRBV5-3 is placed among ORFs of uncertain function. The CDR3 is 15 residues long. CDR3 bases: TGTGCCAGCAGCTTGACGGGTCCCATCTCCAACGGGCAGTACTTC. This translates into CASSLTGPISNGQYF.

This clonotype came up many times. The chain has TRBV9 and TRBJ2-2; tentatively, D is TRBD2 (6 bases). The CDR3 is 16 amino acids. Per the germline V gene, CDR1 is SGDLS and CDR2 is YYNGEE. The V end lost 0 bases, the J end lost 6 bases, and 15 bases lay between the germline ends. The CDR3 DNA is TGTGCCAGCAGCGTAGGGGGTGGACTACGCGCCGGGGAGCTGTTTTTT. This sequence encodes CASSVGGGLRAGELFF.

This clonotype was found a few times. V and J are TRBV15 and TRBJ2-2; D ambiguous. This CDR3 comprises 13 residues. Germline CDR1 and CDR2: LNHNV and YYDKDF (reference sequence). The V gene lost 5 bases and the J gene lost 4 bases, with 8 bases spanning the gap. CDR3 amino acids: CATSFGITGELFF. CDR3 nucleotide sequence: TGTGCCACCAGCTTTGGGATCACCGGGGAGCTGTTTTTT.

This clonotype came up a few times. In nucleotides, the CDR3 is TGTGCCAGCAGCGTAGGGTCGGATAATCAGCCCCAGCATTTT. It translates to CASSVGSDNQPQHF. This chain links TRBV9 with TRBJ1-5; no firm D call. From germline, CDR1 is SGDLS and CDR2 YYNGEE. V lost 0 bases, J lost 4 bases, and 8 bases lay in between. CDR3 size: 14 residues.

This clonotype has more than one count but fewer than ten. The CDR3 loop is CASSQDTGDYITGELFF. The CDR3 DNA sequence: TGCGCCAGCAGCCAAGATACTGGCGATTATATCACCGGGGAGCTGTTTTTT. The rearrangement uses TRBV4-3 and TRBJ2-2; D not resolved. Trimming cost V 0 bases and J 4 bases, with 15 bases left between them. Germline CDR1 and CDR2: LGHNA and YSLEER. The CDR3 is 17 residues long.

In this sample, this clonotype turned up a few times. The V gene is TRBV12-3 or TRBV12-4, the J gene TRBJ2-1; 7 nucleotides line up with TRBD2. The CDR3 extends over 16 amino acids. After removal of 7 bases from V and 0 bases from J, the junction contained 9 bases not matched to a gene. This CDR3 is CASTRSGTSSYNEQFF. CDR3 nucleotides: TGTGCCAGCACCCGAAGCGGGACCAGCTCCTACAATGAGCAGTTCTTC.

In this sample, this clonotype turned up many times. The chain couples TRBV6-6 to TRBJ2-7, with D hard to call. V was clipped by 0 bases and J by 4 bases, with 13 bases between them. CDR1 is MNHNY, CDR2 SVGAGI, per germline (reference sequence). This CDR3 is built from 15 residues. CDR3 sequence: CASSYSIGGVYEQYF. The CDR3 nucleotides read TGTGCCAGCAGTTACTCGATAGGTGGGGTTTACGAGCAGTACTTC.

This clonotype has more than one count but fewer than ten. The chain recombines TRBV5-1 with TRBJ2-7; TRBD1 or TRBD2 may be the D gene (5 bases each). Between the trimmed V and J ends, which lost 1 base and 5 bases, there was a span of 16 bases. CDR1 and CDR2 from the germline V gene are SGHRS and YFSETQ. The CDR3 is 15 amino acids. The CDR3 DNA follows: TGCGCCAGCAGCTTGCGGGGCAGGAAAGTCGACGAGCAGTACTTC. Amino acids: CASSLRGRKVDEQYF. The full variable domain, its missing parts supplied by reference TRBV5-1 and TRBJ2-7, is KAGVTQTPRYLIKTRGQQVTLSCSPISGHRSVSWYQQTPGQGLQFLFEYFSETQRNKGNFPGRFSGRQFSNSRSEMNVSTLELGDSALYLCASSLRGRKVDEQYFGPGTRLTVT.